This TCR beta chain was sequenced during a study of technical replicates of blood from several donors. V lost 3 bases to trimming and J lost 6 bases, with 11 bases between them. Germline V CDR1 and CDR2: SGHTA, FQGTGA. This CDR3 spans 14 amino acids. Profiling relied on immunoSEQ multiplex PCR, and the TCRdb table lists in-frame clones only, not all of them. The table lists some 83,000 clones, around 94% of them singletons. The sequencing sample was made of T cells isolated from PBMCs. The sequence derives from a human donor in good health. The rearrangement joins TRBV7-3 to TRBJ2-2; D is unresolved. The chain's CDR3 is CASSLSSWSGELFF. CDR3 bases: TGTGCCAGCAGCTTGTCTAGTTGGTCCGGGGAGCTGTTTTTT.